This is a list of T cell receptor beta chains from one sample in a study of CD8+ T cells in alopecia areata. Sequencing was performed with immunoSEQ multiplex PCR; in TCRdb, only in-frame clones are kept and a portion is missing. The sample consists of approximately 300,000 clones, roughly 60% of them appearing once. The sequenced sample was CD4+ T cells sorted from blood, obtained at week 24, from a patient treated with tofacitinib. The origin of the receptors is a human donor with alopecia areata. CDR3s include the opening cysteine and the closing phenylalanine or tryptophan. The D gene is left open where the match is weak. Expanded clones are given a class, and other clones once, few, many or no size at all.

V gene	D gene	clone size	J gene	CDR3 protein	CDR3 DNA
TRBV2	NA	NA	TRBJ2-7	CASLNLYEQYF	TGTGCCAGCCTAAACCTCTACGAGCAGTACTTC
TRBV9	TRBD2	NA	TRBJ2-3	CASSAIAGTQYF	TGTGCCAGCAGCGCCATAGCGGGTACGCAGTATTTT
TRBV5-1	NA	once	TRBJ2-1	CASSLVAHSYNEQFF	TGCGCCAGCAGCTTGGTAGCGCATTCCTACAATGAGCAGTTCTTC
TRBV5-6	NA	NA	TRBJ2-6	CASSTGSSGANVLTF	TGTGCCAGCAGCACCGGGAGCTCTGGGGCCAACGTCCTGACTTTC
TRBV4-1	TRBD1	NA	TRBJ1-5	CASSSRWDRGLTSNQPQHF	TGCGCCAGCAGCTCAAGATGGGACAGGGGGCTGACAAGCAATCAGCCCCAGCATTTT
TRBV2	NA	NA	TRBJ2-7	CASSEGRGTYEQYF	TGTGCCAGCAGTGAAGGAAGGGGAACCTACGAGCAGTACTTC
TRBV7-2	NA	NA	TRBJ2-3	CASRQGSTDTQYF	TGTGCCAGCAGGCAAGGCAGCACAGATACGCAGTATTTT
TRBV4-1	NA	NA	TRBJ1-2	CASSPETDFQNYGYTF	TGCGCCAGCAGCCCTGAGACAGACTTTCAGAACTATGGCTACACCTTC
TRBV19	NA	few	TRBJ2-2	CASSIKYPDTGELFF	TGTGCCAGTAGTATAAAGTATCCAGACACCGGGGAGCTGTTTTTT
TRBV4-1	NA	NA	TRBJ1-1	CASSQGGFRSRDTEAFF	TGCGCCAGCAGCCAAGGCGGTTTCAGGTCGCGGGACACTGAAGCTTTCTTT
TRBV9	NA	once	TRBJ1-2	CASSRQYGYTF	TGTGCCAGCAGCCGACAGTATGGCTACACCTTC
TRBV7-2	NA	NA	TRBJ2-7	CASSLRGYEQYF	TGTGCCAGCAGCTTAAGAGGGTACGAGCAGTACTTC
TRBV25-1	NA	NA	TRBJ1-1	CASSGFQGTEAFF	TGTGCCAGCAGTGGGTTCCAGGGAACTGAAGCTTTCTTT
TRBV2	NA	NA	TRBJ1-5	CASSTKRNQPQHF	TGTGCCAGCAGCACAAAGAGAAATCAGCCCCAGCATTTT
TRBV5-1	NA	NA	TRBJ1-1	CASSFKDGNTEAFF	TGCGCCAGCAGCTTCAAGGACGGGAACACTGAAGCTTTCTTT
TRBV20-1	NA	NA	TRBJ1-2	CSAKTDYGYTF	TGCAGTGCCAAGACGGACTATGGCTACACCTTC
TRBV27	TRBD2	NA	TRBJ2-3	CASSFLAGVVLSTDTQYF	TGTGCCAGCAGTTTTCTAGCGGGGGTCGTCCTAAGCACAGATACGCAGTATTTT
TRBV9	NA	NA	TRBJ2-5	CASSVDGRGETQYF	TGTGCCAGCAGCGTAGATGGGAGAGGAGAGACCCAGTACTTC
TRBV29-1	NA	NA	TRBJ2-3	CSVGGTGKGPTDTQYF	TGCAGCGTTGGAGGTACGGGCAAGGGCCCAACAGATACGCAGTATTTT
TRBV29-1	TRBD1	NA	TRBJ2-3	CSVRGQGADTQYF	TGCAGCGTAAGGGGACAGGGGGCAGATACGCAGTATTTT
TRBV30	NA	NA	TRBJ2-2	CAWSVGGKITTGELFF	TGTGCCTGGAGTGTAGGGGGAAAGATTACCACCGGGGAGCTGTTTTTT
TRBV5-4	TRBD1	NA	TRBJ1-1	CASRSGTGANTEAFF	TGTGCCAGCAGATCCGGGACAGGGGCAAACACTGAAGCTTTCTTT
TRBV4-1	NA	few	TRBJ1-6	CASSLGWQGNNSPLHF	TGCGCCAGCAGCCTAGGATGGCAGGGAAATAATTCACCCCTCCACTTT
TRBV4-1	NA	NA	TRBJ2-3	CASSQVGLATDTQYF	TGCGCCAGCAGCCAAGTCGGCCTAGCGACAGATACGCAGTATTTT
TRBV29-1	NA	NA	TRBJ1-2	CSVETQITYGYTF	TGCAGCGTTGAAACACAGATTACCTATGGCTACACCTTC
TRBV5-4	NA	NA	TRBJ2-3	CASSSDRLTDDTQYF	TGTGCCAGCAGCTCGGACCGCCTCACAGACGATACGCAGTATTTT